The next 5 T cell receptor beta chains were all read from a single sample in a study of blood T cells in healthy people across ages. Combining a sample-barcoded 5' primer with a J-beta primer mix, a second PCR ran for roughly 7 to 11 cycles. TCRdb re-called the 5' RACE reads with MiXCR, one entry per CDR3 protein. The data show about 830,000 distinct CDR3 sequences, approximately 59% seen once. Sequencing used blood. The receptors come from a man under 40 in good health.

The chain is built from TRBV12-3 or TRBV12-4 and TRBJ2-5, with D hard to call. The DNA end is a closer match to TRBJ2-7, so the J assignment may be wrong. This CDR3 has 14 residues. The DNA for the CDR3 is TGTGCCAGCAGTTTATGGCAGCCCCTCTACGAGCAGTACTTC. Translated, it gives CASSLWQPLYEQYF.

This clonotype appeared many times. V usage is TRBV6-2 or TRBV6-3 and J usage is TRBJ1-2; D not resolved. Germline CDR1 MNHEY, CDR2 SVGEGT. This CDR3 has 15 residues. V gave up 2 bases and J gave up 2 bases, with 12 bases separating them. Written as DNA, the CDR3 is TGTGCCAGCAGTTACCGAGGACCCATGAACTATGGCTACACCTTC. Translating gives CASSYRGPMNYGYTF.

This clonotype showed up just a few times. The chain carries TRBV10-3 and TRBJ2-5, with D possibly being TRBD2 (5 bases). The CDR3 is 13 amino acids. V was trimmed by 4 bases and J by 2 bases, leaving 8 bases between them. Germline V gene sequence: CDR1 ENHRY, CDR2 SYGVKD. The DNA of the CDR3 is TGTGCCATCAGTGTCGGGGTACAAGAGACCCAGTACTTC. This encodes CAISVGVQETQYF.

This chain joins TRBV2 and TRBJ2-5; 9 positions match TRBD1. CDR3 length: 14 amino acids. V lost 7 bases and J lost 5; bases outside the gene matches: 8. CDR1 is SNHLY and CDR2 is FYNNEI in the germline V gene. The CDR3, as DNA: TGTGCCAGCAATCCGGGACAGGGACGGGAGACCCAGTACTTC. Amino acids: CASNPGQGRETQYF.

The V call is TRBV20-1, the J call TRBJ1-1; 7 positions agree with TRBD1. Germline trimming cut 6 bases from V and 6 bases from J; bases unmatched to any gene: 7. Germline V gene sequence: CDR1 DFQATT, CDR2 SNEGSKA (reference sequence). The CDR3 is made up of 12 amino acids. The CDR3 DNA reads as TGCAGTGCCGCGAGGGGGCTGGCTGAAGCTTTCTTT. Translated: CSAARGLAEAFF.